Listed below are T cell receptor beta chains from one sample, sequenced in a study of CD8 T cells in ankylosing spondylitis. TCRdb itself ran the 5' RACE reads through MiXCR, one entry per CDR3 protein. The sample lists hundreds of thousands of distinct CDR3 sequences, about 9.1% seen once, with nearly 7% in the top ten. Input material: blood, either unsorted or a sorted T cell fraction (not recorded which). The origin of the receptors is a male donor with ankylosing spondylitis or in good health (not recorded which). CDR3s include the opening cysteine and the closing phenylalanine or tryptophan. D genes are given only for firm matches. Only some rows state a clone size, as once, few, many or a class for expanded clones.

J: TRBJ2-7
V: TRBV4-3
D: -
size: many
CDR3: CASSQGGLLSYEQYF
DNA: TGCGCCAGCAGCCAAGGGGGACTGTTATCCTACGAGCAGTACTTC

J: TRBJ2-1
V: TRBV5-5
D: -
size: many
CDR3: CASSLFGGTSYNEQFF
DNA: TGTGCCAGCAGCTTGTTCGGGGGAACCTCCTACAATGAGCAGTTCTTC

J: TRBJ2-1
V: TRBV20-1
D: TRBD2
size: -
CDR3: CSAIRTSETYNEQFF
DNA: TGCAGTGCTATAAGGACTAGCGAGACCTACAATGAGCAGTTCTTC

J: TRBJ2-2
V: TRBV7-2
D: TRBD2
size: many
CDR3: CASSLDRTSVTGELFF
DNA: TGTGCCAGCAGCTTAGACAGGACTAGCGTCACCGGGGAGCTGTTTTTT

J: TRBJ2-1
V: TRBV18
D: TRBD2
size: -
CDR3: CASSVPGLAGGNEQFF
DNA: TGTGCCAGCTCAGTGCCGGGACTAGCGGGAGGTAATGAGCAGTTCTTC

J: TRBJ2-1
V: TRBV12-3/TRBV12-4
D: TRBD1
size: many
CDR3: CASSPGQGAHEQFF
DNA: TGTGCCAGCAGTCCGGGACAGGGGGCCCATGAGCAGTTCTTC

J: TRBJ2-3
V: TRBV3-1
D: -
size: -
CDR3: CASSQTLTGTDTQYF
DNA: TGTGCCAGCAGCCAGACCCTGACGGGCACAGATACGCAGTATTTT

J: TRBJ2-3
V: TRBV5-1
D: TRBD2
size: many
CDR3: CASSLGGTSGTDTQYF
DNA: TGCGCCAGCAGCTTGGGAGGGACTAGCGGGACAGATACGCAGTATTTT

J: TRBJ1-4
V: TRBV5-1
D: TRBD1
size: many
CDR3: CASSPAGTGGEKLFF
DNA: TGCGCCAGCAGTCCGGCCGGGACAGGGGGTGAAAAACTGTTTTTT

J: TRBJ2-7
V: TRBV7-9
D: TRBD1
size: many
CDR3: CASSSGQGNYEQYF
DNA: TGTGCCAGCAGCTCGGGACAGGGGAACTACGAGCAGTACTTC

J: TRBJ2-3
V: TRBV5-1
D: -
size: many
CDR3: CASSLGTEDTQYF
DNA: TGCGCCAGCAGCCTGGGGACGGAGGATACGCAGTATTTT

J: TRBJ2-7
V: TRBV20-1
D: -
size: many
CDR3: CSASDTYEQYF
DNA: TGCAGTGCTAGCGATACCTACGAGCAGTACTTC

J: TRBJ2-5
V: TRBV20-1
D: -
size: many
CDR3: CSAGHSGVEETQYF
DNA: TGCAGTGCTGGCCACTCAGGGGTGGAGGAGACCCAGTACTTC

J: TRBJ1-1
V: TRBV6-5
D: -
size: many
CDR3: CASSYSRRYTEAFF
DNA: TGTGCCAGCAGTTACTCACGTAGGTACACTGAAGCTTTCTTT

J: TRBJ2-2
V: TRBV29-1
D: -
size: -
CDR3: CSVSTVNTGELFF
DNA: TGCAGCGTTTCCACGGTTAACACCGGGGAGCTGTTTTTT

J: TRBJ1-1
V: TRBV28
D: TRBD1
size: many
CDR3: CASSLDRVNTEAFF
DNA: TGTGCCAGCAGTTTAGACAGGGTGAACACTGAAGCTTTCTTT

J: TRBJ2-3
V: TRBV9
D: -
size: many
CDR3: CASSVDSRADTQYF
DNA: TGTGCCAGCAGCGTAGACTCCCGGGCAGATACGCAGTATTTT

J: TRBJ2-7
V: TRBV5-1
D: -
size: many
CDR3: CASSLAVDATGSYEQYF
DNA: TGCGCCAGCAGCTTGGCCGTTGATGCGACGGGCTCCTACGAGCAGTACTTC

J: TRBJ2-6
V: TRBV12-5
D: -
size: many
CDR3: CASGLGLWVLTF
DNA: TGTGCTAGTGGTTTGGGACTATGGGTCCTGACTTTC

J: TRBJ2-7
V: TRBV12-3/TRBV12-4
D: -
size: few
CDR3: CASSLDAVYEQYF
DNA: TGTGCCAGCAGTTTGGACGCCGTCTACGAGCAGTACTTC

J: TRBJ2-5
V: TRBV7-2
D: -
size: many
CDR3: CASSLVETLGSQYF
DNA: TGTGCCAGCAGCTTAGTGGAGACTCTTGGGTCCCAGTACTTC

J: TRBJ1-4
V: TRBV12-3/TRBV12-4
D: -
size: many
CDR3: CASRRRQSANEKLFF
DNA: TGTGCCAGCAGGAGGAGACAGTCGGCTAATGAAAAACTGTTTTTT

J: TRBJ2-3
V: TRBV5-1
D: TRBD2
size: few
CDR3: CASSFGLAGGVDTQYF
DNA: TGCGCCAGCAGCTTCGGACTAGCGGGGGGGGTAGATACGCAGTATTTT

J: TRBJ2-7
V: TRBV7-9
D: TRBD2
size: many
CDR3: CASSSESGLAYEQYF
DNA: TGTGCCAGCAGCTCCGAGTCAGGACTAGCCTACGAGCAGTACTTC

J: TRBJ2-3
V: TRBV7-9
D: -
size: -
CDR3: CASSSTWEEGETDTQYF
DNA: TGTGCCAGCAGCTCAACGTGGGAGGAAGGGGAAACAGATACGCAGTATTTT

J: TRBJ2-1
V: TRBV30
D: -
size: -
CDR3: CAWSQAGDEQFF
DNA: TGTGCCTGGAGTCAGGCTGGGGATGAGCAGTTCTTC

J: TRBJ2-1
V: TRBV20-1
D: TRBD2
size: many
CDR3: CSARRLAGNHEQFF
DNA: TGCAGTGCTAGACGGCTAGCGGGGAACCATGAGCAGTTCTTC

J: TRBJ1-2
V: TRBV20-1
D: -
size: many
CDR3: CSASERTPLYGYTF
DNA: TGCAGTGCTAGTGAGCGAACCCCGCTCTATGGCTACACCTTC

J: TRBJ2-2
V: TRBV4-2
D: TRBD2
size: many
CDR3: CASSQPGSGGKTNTGELFF
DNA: TGTGCCAGCAGCCAACCGGGCAGCGGGGGGAAAACGAACACCGGGGAGCTGTTTTTT

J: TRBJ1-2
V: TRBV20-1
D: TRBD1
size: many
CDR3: CSASQTGNYGYTF
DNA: TGCAGTGCTAGCCAGACAGGGAACTATGGCTACACCTTC

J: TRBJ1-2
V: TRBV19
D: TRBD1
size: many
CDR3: CASSNRQGADGYTF
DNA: TGTGCCAGTAGTAATCGACAGGGGGCTGACGGCTACACCTTC

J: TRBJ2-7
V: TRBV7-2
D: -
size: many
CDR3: CASSFFLTGKEQYF
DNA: TGTGCCAGCAGCTTTTTTCTAACCGGAAAAGAGCAGTACTTC

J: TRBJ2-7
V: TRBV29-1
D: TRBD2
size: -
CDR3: CSVEIAGGVYEQYF
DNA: TGCAGCGTTGAAATAGCGGGAGGTGTCTACGAGCAGTACTTC

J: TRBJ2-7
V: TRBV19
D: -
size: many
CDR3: CASSIEVNYEQYF
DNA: TGTGCCAGTAGTATAGAGGTGAACTACGAGCAGTACTTC

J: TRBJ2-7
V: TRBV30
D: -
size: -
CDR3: CAVGDSYEQYF
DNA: TGTGCTGTGGGGGACTCCTACGAGCAGTACTTC

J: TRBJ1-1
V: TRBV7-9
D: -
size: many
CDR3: CASSSYGNTEAFF
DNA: TGTGCCAGCAGCTCCTACGGTAACACTGAAGCTTTCTTT

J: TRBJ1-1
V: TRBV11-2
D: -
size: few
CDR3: CASSPYGTEAFF
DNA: TGTGCCAGCAGCCCCTACGGCACTGAAGCTTTCTTT

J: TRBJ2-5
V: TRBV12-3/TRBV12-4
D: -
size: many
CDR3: CASRNGGTPETQYF
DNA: TGTGCCAGCAGAAATGGGGGGACCCCAGAGACCCAGTACTTC

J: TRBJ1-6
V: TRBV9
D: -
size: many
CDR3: CASSKGYNSPLHF
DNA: TGTGCCAGCAGTAAGGGGTATAATTCACCCCTCCACTTT

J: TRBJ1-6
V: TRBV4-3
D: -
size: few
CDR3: CASSQDGRSSYNSPLHF
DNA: TGCGCCAGCAGCCAAGATGGCCGGAGCTCCTATAATTCACCCCTCCACTTT

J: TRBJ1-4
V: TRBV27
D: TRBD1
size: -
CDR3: CASSPRQGGNEKLFF
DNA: TGTGCCAGCAGTCCTAGACAGGGAGGGAATGAAAAACTGTTTTTT

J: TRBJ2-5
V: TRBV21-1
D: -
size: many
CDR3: CASSRTGTQETQYF
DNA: TGTGCCAGCAGCAGAACCGGGACCCAAGAGACCCAGTACTTC

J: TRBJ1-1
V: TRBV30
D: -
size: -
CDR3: CARRQAGAAMNTEAFF
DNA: TGTGCCCGAAGGCAGGCAGGGGCCGCGATGAACACTGAAGCTTTCTTT

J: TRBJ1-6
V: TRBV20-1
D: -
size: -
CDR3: CSASPQGNSPLHF
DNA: TGCAGTGCTAGTCCTCAGGGGAATTCACCCCTCCACTTT

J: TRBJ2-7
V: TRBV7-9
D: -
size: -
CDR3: CASRTGTENEQYF
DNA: TGTGCCAGCAGAACCGGGACGGAAAACGAGCAGTACTTC

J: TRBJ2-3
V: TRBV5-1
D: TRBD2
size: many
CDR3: CASSQGLADGTDTQYF
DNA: TGCGCCAGCAGCCAGGGACTAGCTGACGGCACAGATACGCAGTATTTT

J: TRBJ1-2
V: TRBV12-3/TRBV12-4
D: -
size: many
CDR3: CASSPARTYRDFGYTF
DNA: TGTGCCAGCAGTCCCGCTAGGACTTATCGGGATTTTGGCTACACCTTC

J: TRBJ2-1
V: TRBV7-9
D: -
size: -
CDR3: CASSYGINGREQFF
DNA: TGTGCCAGCAGCTACGGGATTAACGGGCGTGAGCAGTTCTTC

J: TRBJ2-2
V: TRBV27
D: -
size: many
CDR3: CASSRFSRRELFF
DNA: TGTGCCAGCAGTCGTTTTAGCCGACGGGAGCTGTTTTTT

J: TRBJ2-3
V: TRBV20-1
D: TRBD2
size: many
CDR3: CSASLAGGQDTQYF
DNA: TGCAGTGCTTCGCTAGCGGGGGGGCAAGATACGCAGTATTTT

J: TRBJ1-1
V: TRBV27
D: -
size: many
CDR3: CASSSAPGPPRAFF
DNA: TGTGCCAGCAGTTCCGCGCCGGGACCTCCCAGAGCTTTCTTT

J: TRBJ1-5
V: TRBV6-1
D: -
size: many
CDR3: CASRNNPQSNQPQHF
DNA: TGTGCCAGCAGGAACAACCCCCAGAGCAATCAGCCCCAGCATTTT

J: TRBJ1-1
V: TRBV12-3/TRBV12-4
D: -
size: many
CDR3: CASSLRRIAKTFF
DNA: TGTGCCAGCAGTTTAAGGCGAATCGCAAAAACTTTCTTT

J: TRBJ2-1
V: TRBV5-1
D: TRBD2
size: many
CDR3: CASSWSRSGRGYEQFF
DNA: TGCGCCAGCAGCTGGTCGCGTAGCGGGAGAGGTTATGAGCAGTTCTTC

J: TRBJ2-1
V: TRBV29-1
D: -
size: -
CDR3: CSVEGHINEQFF
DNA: TGCAGCGTTGAAGGGCATATCAATGAGCAGTTCTTC

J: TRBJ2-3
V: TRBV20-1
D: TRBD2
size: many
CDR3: CSANAGTSGSLDTQYF
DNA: TGCAGTGCTAACGCCGGGACTAGCGGGAGCTTAGATACGCAGTATTTT

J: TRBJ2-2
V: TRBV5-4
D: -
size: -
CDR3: CASSPRQDSNTGELFF
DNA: TGTGCCAGCAGCCCAAGACAGGACTCGAACACCGGGGAGCTGTTTTTT